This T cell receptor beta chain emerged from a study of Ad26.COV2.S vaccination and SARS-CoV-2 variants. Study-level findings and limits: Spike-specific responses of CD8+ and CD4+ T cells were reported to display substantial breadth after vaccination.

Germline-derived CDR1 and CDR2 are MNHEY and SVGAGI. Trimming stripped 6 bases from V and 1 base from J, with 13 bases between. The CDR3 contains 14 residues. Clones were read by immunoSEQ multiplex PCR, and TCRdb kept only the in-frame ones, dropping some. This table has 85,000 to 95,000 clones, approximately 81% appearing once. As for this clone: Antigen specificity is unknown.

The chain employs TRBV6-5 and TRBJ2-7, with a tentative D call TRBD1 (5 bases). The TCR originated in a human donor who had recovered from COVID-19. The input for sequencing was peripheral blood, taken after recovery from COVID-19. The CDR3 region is CASRAGFLSYEQYF. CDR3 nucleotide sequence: TGTGCCAGCAGGGCAGGGTTCCTATCCTACGAGCAGTACTTC.